The T cell receptor (beta chain) under discussion was sequenced for a study of blood T cell repertoires in COVID-19. Study in general: T cells, B-cell-depleted T cells, or PBMCs supplied cDNA or gDNA.

Using immunoSEQ multiplex PCR, the repertoire was profiled, and TCRdb retains in-frame clones only, with some absent. The table shows under 200,000 clones, with 88% occurring only once. V lost 0 bases and J 4 bases, leaving 9 bases between the germline ends. Germline V lookup: CDR1 MNHNS, CDR2 SASEGT. The CDR3 is made up of 14 amino acids. The sequence derives from a man in his forties or fifties with active or convalescent COVID-19. The rearrangement joins TRBV6-1 to TRBJ1-1; D is ambiguous. Sequencing was done on a sample of peripheral blood. CDR3 loop: CASSEAAFGTEAFF. CDR3 DNA sequence: TGTGCCAGCAGTGAAGCGGCCTTTGGCACTGAAGCTTTCTTT.